This T cell receptor beta chain was identified during a study of blood T cell repertoires in COVID-19. V was clipped by 0 bases and J by 0 bases, with 15 bases between them. Germline-derived CDR1 and CDR2 are ENHRY and SYGVKD. There are 18 residues in the CDR3. Produced via immunoSEQ multiplex PCR; TCRdb's table is partial and in-frame only. The repertoire holds 250,000 or so clones, with around nine tenths as singletons. This clone occurred once. The chain couples TRBV10-3 to TRBJ2-1; the D gene is possibly TRBD2 (7 bases). The sequence came from a woman in her thirties or forties who had recovered from COVID-19. The sample was peripheral blood. The CDR3 coding sequence is TGTGCCATCAGTGAGTCGGGGGCTAGCGGTAGCTCCTACAATGAGCAGTTCTTC. This gives the protein CAISESGASGSSYNEQFF.